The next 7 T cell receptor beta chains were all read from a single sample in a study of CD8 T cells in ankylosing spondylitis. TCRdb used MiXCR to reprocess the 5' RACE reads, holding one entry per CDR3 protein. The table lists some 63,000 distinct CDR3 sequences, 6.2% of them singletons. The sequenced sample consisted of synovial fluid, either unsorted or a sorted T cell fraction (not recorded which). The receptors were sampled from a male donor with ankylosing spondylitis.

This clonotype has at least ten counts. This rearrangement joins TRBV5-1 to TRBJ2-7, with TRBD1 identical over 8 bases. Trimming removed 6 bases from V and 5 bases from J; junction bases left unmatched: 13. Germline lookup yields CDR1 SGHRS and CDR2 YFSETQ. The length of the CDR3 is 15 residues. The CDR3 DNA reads TGCGCCAGCATGCCGAGGACAGGGACCGGGGACGAGCAGTACTTC. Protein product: CASMPRTGTGDEQYF.

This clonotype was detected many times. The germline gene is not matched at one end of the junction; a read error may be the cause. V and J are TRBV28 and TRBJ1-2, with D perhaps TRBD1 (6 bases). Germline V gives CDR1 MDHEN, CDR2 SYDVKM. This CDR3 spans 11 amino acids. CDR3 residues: CASGLLGALDF. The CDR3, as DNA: TGTGCCAGCGGGCTCTTGGGGGCCCTAGACTTC.

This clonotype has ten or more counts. This CDR3 is CAISRVRATGLAGANVLTF. The CDR3 DNA reads TGTGCCATCAGTCGAGTTCGGGCGACAGGCCTGGCTGGGGCCAACGTCCTGACTTTC. The rearrangement joins TRBV10-3 to TRBJ2-6; tentatively, D is TRBD1 (6 bases). The CDR3 loop spans 19 amino acids. V shed 5 bases and J shed 2 bases, with 22 bases lying between them. The V gene's germline CDR1 is ENHRY and CDR2 SYGVKD.

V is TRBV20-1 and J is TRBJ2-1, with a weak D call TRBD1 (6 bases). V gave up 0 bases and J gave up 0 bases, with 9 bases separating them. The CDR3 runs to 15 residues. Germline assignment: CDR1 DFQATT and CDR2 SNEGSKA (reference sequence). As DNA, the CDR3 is TGCAGTGCTAGAGAAACAGGGCGCTCCTACAATGAGCAGTTCTTC. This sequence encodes CSARETGRSYNEQFF.

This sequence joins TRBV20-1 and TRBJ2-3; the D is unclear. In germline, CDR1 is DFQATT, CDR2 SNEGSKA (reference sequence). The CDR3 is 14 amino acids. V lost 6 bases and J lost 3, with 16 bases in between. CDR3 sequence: CSAPPGVGTDTQYF. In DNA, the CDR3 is TGCAGTGCCCCCCCCGGAGTTGGGACAGATACGCAGTATTTT.

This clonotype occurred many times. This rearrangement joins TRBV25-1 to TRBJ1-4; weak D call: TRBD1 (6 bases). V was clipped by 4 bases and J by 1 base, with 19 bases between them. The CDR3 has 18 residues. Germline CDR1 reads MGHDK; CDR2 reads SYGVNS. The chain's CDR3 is CASSAFAGARRTNEKLFF. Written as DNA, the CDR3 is TGTGCCAGCAGTGCGTTTGCGGGGGCAAGACGAACTAATGAAAAACTGTTTTTT.

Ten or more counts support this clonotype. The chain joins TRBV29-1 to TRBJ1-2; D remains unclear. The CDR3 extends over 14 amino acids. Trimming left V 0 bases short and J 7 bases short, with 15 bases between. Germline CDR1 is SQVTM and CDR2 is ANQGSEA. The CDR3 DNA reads TGCAGCGTTGAAGAAGGAGGGATACGTGGTGGCTACACCTTC. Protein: CSVEEGGIRGGYTF.